This T cell receptor beta chain was profiled in a study of human T cells and chemical hapten exposure (dated by TCRdb to about 2021). Study-level background: For sensitization, 2% DPC in acetone was applied to a roughly 2 cm by roughly 2 cm area of upper inner arm skin. Weekly therapeutic DPC doses were additionally applied to the scalp of patients throughout the roughly 23-week study period. Patch tests used Finn chambers with 0.01% DPC on the upper back, scored after 6 days by International Contact Dermatitis Research Group standards. Alopecia areata with under or over 50% scalp involvement, alopecia totalis and alopecia universalis were represented in the patient cohort, which was mostly female. Libraries were pooled for sequencing, and variation in per-sample TCR yields was attributed mainly to small differences in library volumes within the pool. The study tracked peripheral blood TCR repertoire changes in vivo during primary and secondary sensitization to the hapten diphenylcyclopropenone (DPC) in alopecia patients. Blood was sampled from patients pre-sensitization (week 0) and at 2, 6 and about 24 weeks after DPC sensitization. Blood for TCR sequencing was provided by twenty-nine alopecia patients at one to four time points (pre-sensitization, 2, 6 and 24 weeks). From each blood RNA sample, both TCR alpha and TCR beta chains were sequenced. Results and caveats for the whole study, not just this receptor: The number of TCRs above 1 in 1000 frequency did not change with DPC sensitization; there was no evidence of global repertoire structure alterations. Because every patient had alopecia, a presumed autoimmune disease, the patients' immune response might differ from that of healthy individuals. Patch test score was positively correlated with the number of PT1 expanded TCRs, with significance at thresholds 8, 16 and 32 but not at 4. After repeated subsampling, the strength of the expansion versus patch-test correlation and the threshold at which it became significant changed. Compared with pre-sensitization or healthy control sets, expanded TCRs formed significantly more large CDR3 similarity clusters, which is consistent with antigen-driven responses.

Per the publication, the time point label means: patch test 2, 6 weeks after DPC sensitization. According to the study, the label for this sample's treatment or condition signals: therapeutic diphenylcyclopropenone sensitization with weekly scalp DPC. Total RNA was extracted from unfractionated whole blood that had been collected in Tempus Blood RNA tubes. Blood at each patch-test visit was drawn before the patch test was applied. To be eligible, patients had to be aged 18 to 70, diagnosed with alopecia and judged suitable for DPC therapy, while pregnant patients were excluded. Measured from the cysteine to the phenylalanine, the CDR3 is 14 residues long. Left in the record is the CDR3 DNA by itself, 42 bases read in frame from the first base. V is cut by 4 bases and J by 0 bases, and the space between the germline ends is 9 bases. CDR1 and CDR2, per the germline V gene, are MDHEN and SYDVKM. Library creation used RACE. The instrument was a NextSeq 500. During library preparation, unique molecular identifiers were attached to individual cDNA molecules so that TCRs could be counted quantitatively and reproducibly. The published analysis was carried out like this. Samples had a median of approximately 96,000 TCRs, with a range from about 23,224 to 750,000. The Decombinator software suite was used to annotate V, J and CDR3 in the TCR reads. Every sample was subsampled to the same number of TCRs (28,000) for the PS versus PT1 abundance plots. TCRs were defined as expanded if absent before sensitization and observed at least eight times at the 2-week time point. TCRdb reanalyzed the raw reads on its own, using fastp at Q25 for trimming and MiXCR for clone calling, and kept in-frame beta chains. Identical CDR3 protein sequences are pooled into one entry, listed with their most common genes and DNA. In this record, the V and J calls reflect TCRdb's handling and not the investigators' own analysis. The sample table holds tens of thousands of distinct CDR3 sequences, of which roughly a tenth were seen once. The top ten clones comprise 11% to 15% of the sample.

This clonotype occurred a few times. This receptor's antigen is unknown. No base quality information exists; no much larger clone differs at one position. The sample here was whole blood, taken in connection with sensitization to the hapten diphenylcyclopropenone (DPC). This chain joins TRBV28 to TRBJ1-1; no D gene is confidently identified. This clonotype was sampled from a woman in her twenties or thirties with alopecia areata. Some clones in this sample may be carry-over from other donors' samples. The DNA sequence follows: TGTGCCAGCAGTTCTTCAGGTCTGAACACTGAAGCTTTCTTT. The resulting protein is CASSSSGLNTEAFF.